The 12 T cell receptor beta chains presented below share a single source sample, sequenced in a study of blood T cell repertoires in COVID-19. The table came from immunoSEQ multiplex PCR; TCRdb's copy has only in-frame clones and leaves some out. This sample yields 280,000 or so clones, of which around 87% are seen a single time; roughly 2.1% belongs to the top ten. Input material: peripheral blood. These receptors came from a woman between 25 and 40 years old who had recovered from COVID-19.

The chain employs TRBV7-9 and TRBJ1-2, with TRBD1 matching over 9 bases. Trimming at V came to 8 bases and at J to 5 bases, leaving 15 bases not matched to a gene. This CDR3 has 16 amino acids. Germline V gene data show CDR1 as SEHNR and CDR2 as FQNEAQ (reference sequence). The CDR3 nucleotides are TGTGCCAGCCGCCGCGGCTACCCGGGACAGGGATATGGCTACACCTTC. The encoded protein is CASRRGYPGQGYGYTF.

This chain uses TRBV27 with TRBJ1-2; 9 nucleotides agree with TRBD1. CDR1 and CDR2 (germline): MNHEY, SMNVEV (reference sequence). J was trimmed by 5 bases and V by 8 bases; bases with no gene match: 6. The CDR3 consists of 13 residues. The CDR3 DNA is TGTGCCAGCGGGACAGGGAACGTGTATGGCTACACCTTC. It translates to CASGTGNVYGYTF.

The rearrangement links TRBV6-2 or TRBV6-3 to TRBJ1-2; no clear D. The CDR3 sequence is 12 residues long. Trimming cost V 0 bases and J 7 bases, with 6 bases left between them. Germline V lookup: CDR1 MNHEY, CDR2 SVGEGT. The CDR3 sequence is CASSYSIGGYTF. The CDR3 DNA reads TGTGCCAGCAGTTACTCCATCGGTGGCTACACCTTC.

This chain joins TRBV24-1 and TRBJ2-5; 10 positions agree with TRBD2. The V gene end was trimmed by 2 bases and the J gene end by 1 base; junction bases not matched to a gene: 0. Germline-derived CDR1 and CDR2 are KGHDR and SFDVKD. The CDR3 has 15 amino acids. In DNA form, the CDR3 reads TGTGCCACCAGTGATTGGACTAGCGGCCAAGAGACCCAGTACTTC. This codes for CATSDWTSGQETQYF.

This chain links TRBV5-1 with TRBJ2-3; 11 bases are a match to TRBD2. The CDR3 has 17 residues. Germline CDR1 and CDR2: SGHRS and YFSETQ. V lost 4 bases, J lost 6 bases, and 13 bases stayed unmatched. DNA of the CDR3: TGCGCCAGCAGCCCCTATTTAGCGGGAGGGCCCTCGGATACGCAGTATTTT. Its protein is CASSPYLAGGPSDTQYF.

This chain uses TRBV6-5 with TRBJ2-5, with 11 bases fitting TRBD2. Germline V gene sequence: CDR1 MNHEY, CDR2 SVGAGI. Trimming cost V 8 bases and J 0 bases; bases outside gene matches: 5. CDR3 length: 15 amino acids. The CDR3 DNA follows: TGTGCCAGCGGCCCTAGCGGGGGGTACCAAGAGACCCAGTACTTC. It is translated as CASGPSGGYQETQYF.

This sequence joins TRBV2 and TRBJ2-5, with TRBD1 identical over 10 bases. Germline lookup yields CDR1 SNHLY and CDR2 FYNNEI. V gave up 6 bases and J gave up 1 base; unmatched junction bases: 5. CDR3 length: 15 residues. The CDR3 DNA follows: TGTGCCAGCAGGTCGGGACAGGGGATCCAAGAGACCCAGTACTTC. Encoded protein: CASRSGQGIQETQYF.

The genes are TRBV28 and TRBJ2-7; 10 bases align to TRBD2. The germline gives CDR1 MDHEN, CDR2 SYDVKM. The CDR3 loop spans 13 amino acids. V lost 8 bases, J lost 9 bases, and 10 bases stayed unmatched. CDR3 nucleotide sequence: TGTGCCAGCCGGACTAGCGGTTTCCCTGGGCAGTACTTC. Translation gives CASRTSGFPGQYF. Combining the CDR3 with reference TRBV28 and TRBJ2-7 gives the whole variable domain DVKVTQSSRYLVKRTGEKVFLECVQDMDHENMFWYRQDPGLGLRLIYFSYDVKMKEKGDIPEGYSVSREKKERFSLILESASTNQTSMYLCASRTSGFPGQYFGPGTRLTVT.

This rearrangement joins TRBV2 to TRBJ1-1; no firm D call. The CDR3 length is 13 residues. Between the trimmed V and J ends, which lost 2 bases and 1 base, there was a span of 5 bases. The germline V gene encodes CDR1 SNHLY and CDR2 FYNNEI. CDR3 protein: CASSEWQNTEAFF. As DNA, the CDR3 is TGTGCCAGCAGTGAATGGCAGAACACTGAAGCTTTCTTT.

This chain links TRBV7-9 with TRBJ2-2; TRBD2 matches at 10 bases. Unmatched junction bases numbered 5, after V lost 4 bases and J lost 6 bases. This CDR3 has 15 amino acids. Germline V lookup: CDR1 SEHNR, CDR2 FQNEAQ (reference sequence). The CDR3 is CASSSTLAGSGELFF. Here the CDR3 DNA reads TGTGCCAGCAGCTCGACACTAGCGGGATCCGGGGAGCTGTTTTTT.

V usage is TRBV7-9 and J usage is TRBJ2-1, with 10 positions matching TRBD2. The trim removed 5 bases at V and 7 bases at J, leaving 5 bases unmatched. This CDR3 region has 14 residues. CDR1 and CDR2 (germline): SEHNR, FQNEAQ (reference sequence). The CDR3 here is CASSPSGSPNEQFF. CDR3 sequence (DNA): TGTGCCAGCAGCCCTAGCGGGAGTCCGAATGAGCAGTTCTTC.

The CDR3 is CATSRGETSNQPQHF. The CDR3 DNA reads as TGTGCCACCAGCAGAGGGGAGACCTCCAATCAGCCCCAGCATTTT. This chain joins TRBV15 and TRBJ1-5, with D unresolved. CDR3 length: 15 residues. V was cut by 1 base and J by 3 bases, with 10 bases left in between. The germline CDR1 and CDR2 sequences are LNHNV and YYDKDF (reference sequence).